This passage covers 31 T cell receptor beta chains from one sample sequenced in a study of blood T cell repertoires in COVID-19. Here immunoSEQ multiplex PCR was the method, and the copy in TCRdb shows in-frame clones only, minus some. Of about 180,000 clones in the sample, roughly 83% are singletons; the top ten hold approximately 1.4%. Material for sequencing was peripheral blood. The receptor source for this set is a human donor in a cohort sampled during active COVID-19.

This chain uses TRBV10-3 with TRBJ2-3; weak D call: TRBD2 (6 bases). Trimming cost V 8 bases and J 3 bases, with 18 bases left between them. The CDR3 totals 15 residues. Germline CDR1 ENHRY, CDR2 SYGVKD. Here the CDR3 reads CAIGIEAGWTDTQYF. In DNA form, the CDR3 reads TGTGCCATCGGAATTGAAGCGGGTTGGACAGATACGCAGTATTTT.

The chain joins TRBV18 to TRBJ1-4; TRBD1 agrees at 10 bases. The CDR3 length is 15 residues. Germline V lookup: CDR1 KGHSH, CDR2 LQKENI. Trimming cost V 0 bases and J 8 bases; bases outside gene matches: 3. CDR3 sequence (DNA): TGTGCCAGCTCACCACCGGGACAGGGGAAGGAAAAACTGTTTTTT. Residues: CASSPPGQGKEKLFF.

The rearrangement links TRBV18 to TRBJ2-1, with 7 bases that match TRBD2. Germline V gene lookup returns CDR1 KGHSH and CDR2 LQKENI. Germline trimming cut 5 bases from V and 8 bases from J; bases unmatched to any gene: 12. The CDR3 is made up of 15 amino acids. This CDR3 is CASSAAGLGRDEQFF. CDR3 nucleotides: TGTGCCAGCTCAGCCGCCGGACTAGGCCGGGATGAGCAGTTCTTC.

The chain combines TRBV2 with TRBJ2-7; 8 nucleotides agree with TRBD2. Losses at the gene ends were 6 bases for V and 2 bases for J; bases not matched to a gene: 12. The CDR3 consists of 16 residues. CDR1 and CDR2 (germline): SNHLY, FYNNEI. DNA of the CDR3: TGTGCCAGCAGCTCAAACGGGGGGGAGAAGACCTACGAGCAGTACTTC. This codes for CASSSNGGEKTYEQYF.

This chain links TRBV27 with TRBJ2-3, with 10 bases matching TRBD2. The CDR3 totals 18 residues. Germline values: CDR1 MNHEY, CDR2 SMNVEV (reference sequence). The V segment lost 6 bases and the J segment 0 bases; nucleotides outside the gene matches: 12. Here the CDR3 reads CASSPRRVAGGSTDTQYF. The CDR3 DNA sequence: TGTGCCAGCAGCCCCAGGAGAGTAGCGGGAGGAAGCACAGATACGCAGTATTTT.

The V and J genes are TRBV6-6 and TRBJ2-7; TRBD1 aligns across 7 bases. In germline, CDR1 is MNHNY, CDR2 SVGAGI (reference sequence). CDR3 size: 16 residues. The trim removed 2 bases at V and 4 bases at J, leaving 11 bases unmatched. CDR3 region: CASSYPDRQGLYEQYF. DNA for the CDR3: TGTGCCAGCAGTTACCCCGACCGACAGGGATTATACGAGCAGTACTTC.

The genes are TRBV5-6 and TRBJ2-2, with TRBD1 matching 8 bases. This CDR3 has 16 residues. V trimming: 2 bases; J trimming: 6 bases; junction bases outside the gene matches: 9. Germline CDR1 and CDR2: SGHDT and YYEEEE. The CDR3 DNA follows: TGTGCCAGCAGCTTTCCCAGGACAGGGAAGGCCGGGGAGCTGTTTTTT. Translation gives CASSFPRTGKAGELFF. Together with reference TRBV5-6 and TRBJ2-2, the CDR3 gives the full variable domain: DAGVTQSPTHLIKTRGQQVTLRCSPKSGHDTVSWYQQALGQGPQFIFQYYEEEERQRGNFPDRFSGHQFPNYSSELNVNALLLGDSALYLCASSFPRTGKAGELFFGEGSRLTVL.

The sample holds one count of this clone. The chain uses TRBV11-3 and TRBJ2-1, with a possible D match to TRBD1 (5 bases). The V and J ends lost 4 bases and 1 base respectively, with 11 bases between them. Germline V gene lookup returns CDR1 SGHNT and CDR2 YENEEA. This CDR3 comprises 15 residues. CDR3 in DNA: TGTGCCAGCAGCTCCAGGGTAGGGTCCTACAATGAGCAGTTCTTC. As protein: CASSSRVGSYNEQFF.

The chain employs TRBV5-4 and TRBJ2-7; 11 nucleotides line up with TRBD1. Per the germline V gene, CDR1 is SGHNT and CDR2 is YYREEE (reference sequence). J lost 5 bases, V lost 0 bases, and 1 base had no gene match. There are 14 residues in the CDR3. DNA of the CDR3: TGTGCCAGCAGCTTGGGGACAGGGGGCCACGAGCAGTACTTC. Its protein is CASSLGTGGHEQYF.

The gene calls are TRBV6-5 and TRBJ2-7; no definite D call. The germline V gene encodes CDR1 MNHEY and CDR2 SVGAGI. CDR3 size: 13 residues. The V and J ends lost 5 bases and 3 bases respectively, with 11 bases between them. This chain's CDR3 is CASSRAEGYEQYF. The CDR3 DNA sequence: TGTGCCAGCAGTCGCGCGGAAGGCTACGAGCAGTACTTC.

In this sample, this clone turned up once. The V gene is TRBV4-3, the J gene TRBJ1-2, with 8 bases lining up with TRBD1. The junction had 10 bases not matched to a gene; V was cut back by 3 bases and J by 10 bases. The CDR3 extends over 14 amino acids. Germline lookup yields CDR1 LGHNA and CDR2 YSLEER. The CDR3 coding sequence is TGCGCCAGCAGCCAGGACCGACAGGGGAAGGACTACACCTTC. This translates into CASSQDRQGKDYTF.

The chain recombines TRBV10-3 with TRBJ1-2; 7 bases agree with TRBD1. CDR1 ENHRY and CDR2 SYGVKD come from the germline V gene. V shed 0 bases, J shed 3 bases, and the junction held 1 base outside the gene matches. CDR3 length: 14 amino acids. The CDR3 coding sequence is TGTGCCATCAGTGAGTCACAGGGGTACTATGGCTACACCTTC. It specifies CAISESQGYYGYTF.

The chain uses TRBV29-1 and TRBJ2-5, with TRBD1 identical over 10 bases. The V gene's germline CDR1 is SQVTM and CDR2 ANQGSEA. CDR3 length equals 13 residues. V trimming: 7 bases; J trimming: 5 bases; junction bases outside the gene matches: 7. The CDR3 DNA is TGCAGCGCACAGACAGGGGGCCGGGAGACCCAGTACTTC. Protein: CSAQTGGRETQYF.

V and J are TRBV3-1 (or the pseudogene TRBV3-2) and TRBJ1-4; TRBD1 matches at 8 bases. Germline-derived CDR1 and CDR2 are LGHDT and YNNKEL (reference sequence). This CDR3 contains 16 residues. V shed 1 base, J shed 8 bases, and the junction held 9 bases outside the gene matches. CDR3 in DNA: TGTGCCAGCAGCCAAGTCACCGGGACAGGAGGAGAAAAACTGTTTTTT. Translated: CASSQVTGTGGEKLFF.

This clone was seen a few times. This chain connects TRBV7-2 to TRBJ2-6; 7 bases map to TRBD1. The germline V gene encodes CDR1 SGHTA and CDR2 FQGNSA. This CDR3 region has 15 residues. Trimming took 4 bases from V and 1 from J; bases not matched to a gene: 1. This CDR3 reads CASSSGQSGANVLTF. CDR3 nucleotides: TGTGCCAGCAGCTCGGGACAGTCTGGGGCCAACGTCCTGACTTTC.

The rearrangement joins TRBV6-2 or TRBV6-3 to TRBJ2-7, with a weak D call TRBD1 (5 bases). V lost 6 bases to trimming and J lost 6 bases, with 21 bases between them. CDR3 length equals 15 residues. CDR1 and CDR2 from the germline V gene are MNHEY and SVGEGT. The CDR3 sequence is CASSLVDRQGGEQYF. The CDR3 DNA sequence: TGTGCCAGCAGCCTAGTCGACCGGCAGGGTGGCGAGCAGTACTTC.

The chain links TRBV6-5 to TRBJ2-7, with a weak D call TRBD1 (6 bases). The CDR3 spans 15 residues. The germline V and J ends were trimmed by 6 bases and 3 bases, with 18 bases remaining between them. Germline CDR1 MNHEY, CDR2 SVGAGI. Here the CDR3 DNA reads TGTGCCAGCAGCACCTATACAGGGTCCAACTACGAGCAGTACTTC. Its protein is CASSTYTGSNYEQYF.

The chain joins TRBV15 to TRBJ2-5; the match to TRBD2 covers 10 bases. V dropped 1 base and J dropped 3; count of bases not matched to a gene: 5. The germline CDR1 and CDR2 sequences are LNHNV and YYDKDF (reference sequence). This CDR3 contains 16 residues. CDR3: CATSRGPLAGEETQYF. CDR3 DNA: TGTGCCACCAGCAGAGGACCTCTAGCGGGGGAAGAGACCCAGTACTTC. Full variable domain (remainder filled in from reference TRBV15 and TRBJ2-5): DAMVIQNPRYQVTQFGKPVTLSCSQTLNHNVMYWYQQKSSQAPKLLFHYYDKDFNNEADTPDNFQSRRPNTSFCFLDIRSPGLGDTAMYLCATSRGPLAGEETQYFGPGTRLLVL.

This clone appeared a few times. The chain carries TRBV7-3 and TRBJ1-5; D perhaps matches TRBD1 (5 bases). The CDR3 covers 13 residues. Trimming pared 5 bases from V and 4 bases from J, leaving 9 bases between. CDR1 SGHTA and CDR2 FQGTGA come from the germline V gene. The CDR3: CASSTDRNQPQHF. Written as DNA, the CDR3 is TGTGCCAGCAGCACCGACAGAAATCAGCCCCAGCATTTT.

This clone was detected once. The J gene is TRBJ2-7, the V gene TRBV4-1; TRBD2 matches at 11 bases. This CDR3 is built from 15 residues. Germline assignment: CDR1 MGHRA and CDR2 YSYEKL. V was clipped by 3 bases and J by 2 bases; unmatched bases: 3. CDR3 loop: CASSHRLAGTYEQYF. CDR3 coding DNA: TGCGCCAGCAGCCATAGACTAGCGGGGACCTACGAGCAGTACTTC.

This clone was detected a few times. The chain uses TRBV7-2 and TRBJ1-2; perhaps TRBD1 as D (5 bases). Germline V gives CDR1 SGHTA, CDR2 FQGNSA. The CDR3 is 12 residues long. V gave up 6 bases and J gave up 8 bases, with 13 bases separating them. The CDR3 DNA follows: TGTGCCAGCAGGCAGGGTCGTGAGGGCTACACCTTC. Residues: CASRQGREGYTF.

The chain couples TRBV4-3 to TRBJ2-3; 9 bases match TRBD2. The germline V gene has CDR1 LGHNA and CDR2 YSLEER. V was clipped by 4 bases and J by 5 bases; unmatched bases: 10. The CDR3 covers 16 residues. The CDR3 region is CASSRTLSGSVDTQYF. The CDR3 region has the DNA TGCGCCAGCAGCCGCACGCTTAGCGGGAGTGTAGATACGCAGTATTTT.

The sample holds a few counts of this clone. The chain joins TRBV28 to TRBJ1-4; TRBD1 aligns across 8 bases. Germline-derived CDR1 and CDR2 are MDHEN and SYDVKM. There are 14 residues in the CDR3. V was pared by 7 bases and J by 8 bases, with 9 bases of the junction left unmatched. The CDR3 here is CASKVGTGKEKLFF. As DNA, the CDR3 is TGTGCCAGCAAGGTCGGGACAGGAAAGGAAAAACTGTTTTTT.

The CDR3 sequence: CASSLVHSNQPQHF. The DNA for the CDR3 is TGTGCCAGCAGCTTAGTTCATAGCAATCAGCCCCAGCATTTT. The chain is built from TRBV7-2 and TRBJ1-5; D remains ambiguous. There are 14 residues in the CDR3. Trimming removed 1 base at V and 0 bases at J, with 4 bases between. CDR1 is SGHTA, CDR2 FQGNSA, per germline.

The genes are TRBV7-6 and TRBJ1-5, with D perhaps TRBD1 (5 bases). This CDR3 spans 14 amino acids. The germline V gene encodes CDR1 SGHVS and CDR2 FNYEAQ. V lost 4 bases and J lost 3, with 10 bases in between. CDR3 bases: TGTGCCAGCAGCTCTGGACATATCAATCAGCCCCAGCATTTT. It encodes CASSSGHINQPQHF.

V usage is TRBV11-2 and J usage is TRBJ2-3; D might be TRBD2 (6 bases). The CDR3 is 15 residues long. The germline V gene encodes CDR1 SGHAT and CDR2 FQNNGV. V lost 1 base to trimming and J lost 4 bases, with 12 bases between them. The CDR3 loop is CASSLVSGEADTQYF. As DNA, the CDR3 is TGTGCCAGCAGCTTAGTATCTGGGGAGGCAGATACGCAGTATTTT.

This chain connects TRBV3-1 (or the pseudogene TRBV3-2) to TRBJ2-3; 9 bases line up with TRBD2. With 3 bases clipped from V and 4 bases from J, the junction kept 8 bases outside the gene matches. The V gene's germline CDR1 is LGHDT and CDR2 YNNKEL (reference sequence). This CDR3 comprises 16 residues. The CDR3 reads CASSHSSGSRPDTQYF. In DNA form, the CDR3 reads TGTGCCAGCAGCCATAGTAGCGGGAGTCGACCAGATACGCAGTATTTT.

CDR3 DNA: TGTGCCATCAGTGTCCGGGGTAACGAGCAGTACTTC. Protein: CAISVRGNEQYF. V usage is TRBV10-3 and J usage is TRBJ2-7, with TRBD2 as a possible D gene (5 bases). Germline assignment: CDR1 ENHRY and CDR2 SYGVKD. This CDR3 spans 12 amino acids. The V end was cut by 4 bases, the J end by 5 bases, with 9 bases between.

In its sample, this clone was seen once. The CDR3 DNA follows: TGTGCCAGCGAGACAGGGGGCGCGGAGACCCAGTACTTC. As protein: CASETGGAETQYF. This sequence joins TRBV28 and TRBJ2-5; 10 bases are shared with TRBD1. Germline-derived CDR1 and CDR2 are MDHEN and SYDVKM. Trimming cost V 8 bases and J 5 bases; bases outside gene matches: 5. This CDR3 comprises 13 residues.

The J gene is TRBJ2-6, the V gene TRBV19, with a weak D call TRBD2 (6 bases). The V and J ends lost 3 bases and 2 bases respectively, with 8 bases between them. The CDR3 sequence is 15 residues long. Germline assignment: CDR1 LNHDA and CDR2 SQIVND (reference sequence). The CDR3 DNA reads TGTGCCAGTAGTATTAGCGGAACTGGGGCCAACGTCCTGACTTTC. Translating it yields CASSISGTGANVLTF.

This clone was observed a few times. This chain joins TRBV7-9 and TRBJ1-5; D perhaps matches TRBD1 (6 bases). Deletions cut 1 base from V and 9 bases from J, with 13 bases between. The CDR3 extends over 14 amino acids. Per germline, CDR1 SEHNR and CDR2 FQNEAQ (reference sequence). The CDR3 DNA follows: TGTGCCAGCAGCTTAGACAGGGTGCTAGGGCCCCAGCATTTT. Translated, it gives CASSLDRVLGPQHF.